This TCR beta chain came from a study of shared clonotypes between healthy human individuals. Memory CD4+ cells were the fraction left after CD45RA+ naive selection. Study observations and caveats: Among donors, the sharing of clonotypes was expected to be influenced by sequencing depth.

Of note for this clone: Antigen: not known.

Each PCR replicate from the sorted subsets contained about 200 ng DNA, which is about 30,000 T cell genomes. TCRdb's copy holds only in-frame clones and misses some; the assay was immunoSEQ multiplex PCR. Here the sample spans roughly 2.4 million clones, about 94% being singletons. The CDR3 contains 15 residues. CDR1 is SGHAT and CDR2 is FQNNGV in the germline V gene. Trimming shortened V by 3 bases and J by 4 bases, and 15 bases separated the two germline ends. Sequencing used naive CD4+ T cells sorted from blood. The subset: CD45RA+ positively selected. The receptor was isolated from a man aged 18 to 29 in good health. This chain links TRBV11-2 with TRBJ1-2, with D tentatively TRBD1 (6 bases). CDR3 sequence reads: CASSFLDGGAYGYTF. CDR3 DNA sequence: TGTGCCAGCAGCTTCCTAGACGGGGGGGCCTATGGCTACACCTTC.